The 22 T cell receptor beta chains reported below all come from one sample, sequenced in a study of CD8 T cells in ankylosing spondylitis. TCRdb reanalysed the 5' RACE reads using MiXCR and keeps one entry per CDR3 protein. Here the sample spans 300,000 to 400,000 distinct CDR3 sequences, more than 20% being singletons. The sample was blood, either unsorted or a sorted T cell fraction (not recorded which). All receptors come from a male donor with ankylosing spondylitis or in good health (not recorded which).

This clonotype appeared a few times. The rearrangement uses TRBV10-2 and TRBJ2-4; a possible D gene is TRBD2 (5 bases). With 8 bases removed from V and 5 bases from J, the gap between germline ends came to 13 bases. Germline CDR1 is WSHSY and CDR2 is SAAADI. There are 13 residues in the CDR3. As DNA, the CDR3 is TGCGCCAGCTCGGAGGTCGGGGAAAACATTCAGTACTTC. This gives the protein CASSEVGENIQYF.

The V gene is TRBV29-1, the J gene TRBJ2-7; D gene uncertain. Germline CDR1 and CDR2: SQVTM and ANQGSEA. The CDR3 length is 13 residues. The V gene lost 0 bases and the J gene lost 1 base, with 7 bases spanning the gap. The CDR3 protein is CSVEDDISYEQYF. In nucleotides, the CDR3 is TGCAGCGTTGAAGACGACATTTCCTACGAGCAGTACTTC.

This clonotype has only one observation. Here the CDR3 DNA reads TGTGCCAGCATCGAACTAGCGGGGGGGCCGGGGAATGAGCAGTTCTTC. Translation gives CASIELAGGPGNEQFF. The chain carries TRBV7-8 and TRBJ2-1; 13 bases agree with TRBD2. The CDR3 is 16 amino acids. V dropped 7 bases and J dropped 7; count of bases not matched to a gene: 10. Germline loops: CDR1 SGHVS, CDR2 FQNEAQ.

This clonotype was detected a few times. This chain uses TRBV25-1 with TRBJ2-2, with D hard to call. Germline V gene data show CDR1 as MGHDK and CDR2 as SYGVNS. This CDR3 has 16 residues. V was pared by 0 bases and J by 0 bases, with 8 bases between. CDR3 DNA: TGTGCCAGCAGTGAATATGCAGGCACGAACACCGGGGAGCTGTTTTTT. Translated: CASSEYAGTNTGELFF.

This clonotype was detected only a few times. The chain links TRBV6-1 to TRBJ1-2, with 7 bases lining up with TRBD1. Trimming at V came to 7 bases and at J to 4 bases, leaving 3 bases not matched to a gene. This CDR3 region has 12 residues. CDR1 is MNHNS, CDR2 SASEGT, per germline. The CDR3 DNA sequence: TGTGCCAGCACCACAGGGGTCTATGGCTACACCTTC. This gives the protein CASTTGVYGYTF.

This clonotype was observed a handful of times. V usage is TRBV20-1 and J usage is TRBJ2-2; 15 bases fit TRBD2. The CDR3 has 16 residues. The germline V gene encodes CDR1 DFQATT and CDR2 SNEGSKA (reference sequence). The V segment lost 6 bases and the J segment 4 bases; nucleotides outside the gene matches: 6. CDR3 coding DNA: TGCAGTGCCCATCGGACTAGCGGGGGGGTCACCGGGGAGCTGTTTTTT. The encoded protein is CSAHRTSGGVTGELFF.

In this sample, this clonotype turned up a few times. The genes are TRBV7-2 and TRBJ2-3, with D perhaps TRBD1 or TRBD2 (5 bases each). The V end was cut by 1 base, the J end by 2 bases, with 13 bases between. Germline V gene lookup returns CDR1 SGHTA and CDR2 FQGNSA. The CDR3 runs 16 residues. For the CDR3, the DNA is TGTGCCAGCAGCTTAGGGTTTTGGGGACCCACAGATACGCAGTATTTT. This sequence encodes CASSLGFWGPTDTQYF.

There are many counts of this clonotype. The gene calls are TRBV28 and TRBJ2-7, with D perhaps being TRBD1 or TRBD2 (5 bases each). Germline CDR1 reads MDHEN; CDR2 reads SYDVKM. V lost 3 bases and J lost 0, with 9 bases in between. The CDR3 is made up of 14 amino acids. CDR3 sequence reads: CASSLPGSSYEQYF. CDR3 coding DNA: TGTGCCAGCAGTTTGCCAGGGAGCTCCTACGAGCAGTACTTC.

This clonotype was counted only a few times. The chain joins TRBV10-3 to TRBJ2-7, with 8 bases aligning to TRBD1. The CDR3 sequence is 15 residues long. The J segment lost 3 bases and the V segment lost 4 bases, leaving 8 bases of the junction unmatched. Germline V gives CDR1 ENHRY, CDR2 SYGVKD. DNA of the CDR3: TGTGCCATCAGTGGAGGGTCAGGGGGCTTCTACGAGCAGTACTTC. Translated, it gives CAISGGSGGFYEQYF.

This rearrangement joins TRBV28 to TRBJ1-1; no definite D call. The CDR3 is made up of 12 amino acids. The germline V and J ends were trimmed by 6 bases and 4 bases, with 9 bases remaining between them. The germline V gene encodes CDR1 MDHEN and CDR2 SYDVKM. In DNA form, the CDR3 reads TGTGCCAGCAGCAGGATTTCCACTGAAGCTTTCTTT. This codes for CASSRISTEAFF. Full variable domain (outside the CDR3, taken from reference TRBV28 and TRBJ1-1): DVKVTQSSRYLVKRTGEKVFLECVQDMDHENMFWYRQDPGLGLRLIYFSYDVKMKEKGDIPEGYSVSREKKERFSLILESASTNQTSMYLCASSRISTEAFFGQGTRLTVV.

In its sample, this clonotype was seen a few times. The gene calls are TRBV6-1 and TRBJ2-3; TRBD2 aligns across 13 bases. The V gene end was trimmed by 2 bases and the J gene end by 4 bases; junction bases not matched to a gene: 3. There are 16 residues in the CDR3. Germline V lookup: CDR1 MNHNS, CDR2 SASEGT. In DNA form, the CDR3 reads TGTGCCAGCAGTGAAAGACTAGCGGGGGGCCCAGATACGCAGTATTTT. This encodes CASSERLAGGPDTQYF.

This clonotype appeared many times. V and J are TRBV4-1 and TRBJ2-7, with TRBD2 as a possible D gene (5 bases). There are 13 residues in the CDR3. Germline lookup yields CDR1 MGHRA and CDR2 YSYEKL. V dropped 0 bases and J dropped 3 bases, with 6 bases sitting between them. CDR3 in amino acids: CASSQDGGYEQYF. DNA for the CDR3: TGCGCCAGCAGCCAAGACGGAGGCTACGAGCAGTACTTC.

This clonotype was recorded a few times. CDR3 sequence: CASSEAPIWSNNEQFF. DNA for the CDR3: TGTGCCAGCAGTGAAGCGCCCATCTGGTCCAACAATGAGCAGTTCTTC. The chain has TRBV6-1 and TRBJ2-1; D ambiguous. The V gene's germline CDR1 is MNHNS and CDR2 SASEGT. V shed 0 bases and J shed 5 bases, with 14 bases lying between them. This CDR3 has 16 amino acids.

This clonotype was counted a few times. The V call is TRBV12-3 or TRBV12-4, the J call TRBJ2-4; no reliable D call. Trimming took 5 bases from V and 8 from J, leaving 19 bases between them. The CDR3 runs 15 residues. CDR3 region: CASSLTTRSWHIQYF. Here the CDR3 DNA reads TGTGCCAGCAGTCTGACCACAAGGTCTTGGCACATTCAGTACTTC.

The V gene is TRBV10-3, the J gene TRBJ2-1, with D tentatively TRBD1 (5 bases). CDR3 length: 14 amino acids. The germline gives CDR1 ENHRY, CDR2 SYGVKD. The V end was cut by 3 bases, the J end by 9 bases, with 15 bases between. The CDR3: CAISEAGSLGEQFF. The DNA of the CDR3 is TGTGCCATCAGTGAAGCAGGGTCCCTTGGTGAGCAGTTCTTC.

V is TRBV20-1 and J is TRBJ2-1, with 12 bases fitting TRBD2. Germline-derived CDR1 and CDR2 are DFQATT and SNEGSKA (reference sequence). V lost 5 bases, J lost 2 bases, and 10 bases stayed unmatched. The CDR3 sequence is 17 residues long. This chain's CDR3 is CSALTVTSGGPYNEQFF. The CDR3 nucleotides are TGCAGTGCTCTTACCGTGACTAGCGGGGGTCCCTACAATGAGCAGTTCTTC.

The CDR3 is CASSNVKEQPQHF. The DNA of the CDR3 is TGTGCCAGCAGTAACGTCAAGGAGCAGCCCCAGCATTTT. This chain connects TRBV12-3 or TRBV12-4 to TRBJ1-5, with D hard to call. The CDR3 length is 13 residues. V gave up 5 bases and J gave up 7 bases, with 12 bases separating them.

The chain employs TRBV29-1 and TRBJ1-2, with no clear D. From germline, CDR1 is SQVTM and CDR2 ANQGSEA. This CDR3 is built from 14 residues. V was pared by 0 bases and J by 1 base, with 9 bases between. The CDR3 is CSVEDGEINYGYTF. CDR3 coding DNA: TGCAGCGTTGAAGATGGAGAGATTAACTATGGCTACACCTTC.

This chain links TRBV2 with TRBJ2-7; D is possibly TRBD1 (6 bases). The CDR3 extends over 13 amino acids. V lost 3 bases and J lost 3, with 9 bases in between. Germline V CDR1 and CDR2: SNHLY, FYNNEI. The CDR3 DNA follows: TGTGCCAGCAGTGATCCACAGGGCTACGAGCAGTACTTC. This encodes CASSDPQGYEQYF.

This clonotype was counted between two and nine times. The chain employs TRBV11-2 and TRBJ2-7; maybe TRBD2 (6 bases). Trimming took off 4 bases at V and 2 bases at J, with 18 bases between the two ends. The germline CDR1 and CDR2 sequences are SGHAT and FQNNGV. This CDR3 spans 16 amino acids. The CDR3 is CASSSWSGDFTYEQYF. The CDR3 nucleotides read TGTGCCAGCAGCTCTTGGTCCGGGGACTTCACCTACGAGCAGTACTTC. Based on the CDR3 plus reference TRBV11-2 and TRBJ2-7, the full variable domain is EAGVAQSPRYKIIEKRQSVAFWCNPISGHATLYWYQQILGQGPKLLIQFQNNGVVDDSQLPKDRFSAERLKGVDSTLKIQPAKLEDSAVYLCASSSWSGDFTYEQYFGPGTRLTVT.

This clonotype was found a few times. V is TRBV4-1 and J is TRBJ2-1; a weak D match, TRBD1 (5 bases). The germline gives CDR1 MGHRA, CDR2 YSYEKL. This CDR3 has 15 residues. With 1 base removed from V and 1 base from J, the gap between germline ends came to 8 bases. The DNA for the CDR3 is TGCGCCAGCAGCCAAGGCAGGGATTCCTACAATGAGCAGTTCTTC. It translates to CASSQGRDSYNEQFF.

V and J are TRBV10-2 and TRBJ2-7; D is uncertain. The germline V and J ends were trimmed by 1 base and 0 bases, with 7 bases remaining between them. CDR1 and CDR2 (germline): WSHSY, SAAADI. This CDR3 is built from 14 residues. Here the CDR3 reads CASSELGFSYEQYF. The CDR3 DNA reads TGCGCCAGCAGTGAGTTGGGCTTCTCCTACGAGCAGTACTTC.